The 5 T cell receptor beta chains in this list originate from one sample, sequenced in a study of blood T cell repertoires in COVID-19. Sequencing was performed with immunoSEQ multiplex PCR; in TCRdb, only in-frame clones are kept and a portion is missing. The data show under 250,000 clones, with approximately 87% seen just once and 6.2% held by the top ten. Sequencing input: peripheral blood. All receptors derive from a man in his sixties with acute or convalescent COVID-19.

J is TRBJ2-7 and V is TRBV27; 11 nucleotides line up with TRBD2. CDR1 and CDR2 from the germline V gene are MNHEY and SMNVEV (reference sequence). The CDR3 has 14 residues. V shed 4 bases and J 7 bases; nucleotides not matched to a gene: 6. For the CDR3, the DNA is TGTGCCAGCAGTTCCCCCGGACTAGCGGGTGAGCAGTACTTC. Its protein product is CASSSPGLAGEQYF.

This rearrangement joins TRBV28 to TRBJ1-6, with 7 bases fitting TRBD1. V was pared by 5 bases and J by 7 bases, with 5 bases of the junction left unmatched. The V gene's germline CDR1 is MDHEN and CDR2 SYDVKM. The CDR3 consists of 14 residues. DNA of the CDR3: TGTGCCAGCAGTCCCTCGGGACAGAATTCACCCCTCCACTTT. Its protein is CASSPSGQNSPLHF. The whole variable domain, filled in from reference TRBV28 and TRBJ1-6, reads DVKVTQSSRYLVKRTGEKVFLECVQDMDHENMFWYRQDPGLGLRLIYFSYDVKMKEKGDIPEGYSVSREKKERFSLILESASTNQTSMYLCASSPSGQNSPLHFGNGTRLTVT.

This clone has just a few counts. This chain uses TRBV18 with TRBJ1-6, with no clear D. Germline CDR1 KGHSH, CDR2 LQKENI. CDR3 length: 17 residues. V was cut by 3 bases and J by 0 bases, with 12 bases left in between. The CDR3 is CASSPVSRSSYNSPLHF. Here the CDR3 DNA reads TGTGCCAGCTCACCGGTGTCCCGGAGCTCCTATAATTCACCCCTCCACTTT.

In this sample, this clone turned up once. J is TRBJ2-5 and V is TRBV7-8; 8 bases agree with TRBD1. Germline V gives CDR1 SGHVS, CDR2 FQNEAQ. CDR3 length: 16 amino acids. The V segment lost 8 bases and the J segment 2 bases; nucleotides outside the gene matches: 13. CDR3 sequence reads: CASLRGDRGYQETQYF. The CDR3 DNA is TGTGCCAGCCTTCGTGGAGACAGGGGTTATCAAGAGACCCAGTACTTC.

The chain links TRBV24-1 to TRBJ2-3, with 13 bases fitting TRBD2. V was pared by 5 bases and J by 0 bases, with 13 bases of the junction left unmatched. Germline CDR1 reads KGHDR; CDR2 reads SFDVKD. The CDR3 length is 20 residues. CDR3 residues: CATSAVGLAGALASTDTQYF. The DNA for the CDR3 is TGTGCCACCAGTGCCGTAGGACTAGCGGGAGCCCTCGCTAGCACAGATACGCAGTATTTT.